The 15 T cell receptor beta chains given below trace back to one sample, sequenced in a study of blood T cell repertoires in COVID-19. The method was immunoSEQ multiplex PCR; TCRdb's version includes in-frame clones alone and lacks a portion of them. The sample carries roughly 71,000 clones, 88% recorded once. Material: peripheral blood. The receptors here all came from a man in his fifties or sixties with acute or convalescent COVID-19.

The chain has TRBV11-3 and TRBJ2-1; a weak D match, TRBD1 (6 bases). The CDR3 is made up of 14 amino acids. The germline CDR1 and CDR2 sequences are SGHNT and YENEEA. V was cut by 5 bases and J by 6 bases, with 14 bases left in between. CDR3 in DNA: TGTGCCAGCAGCCGTAGAACAGGGTCCAATGAGCAGTTCTTC. Translation: CASSRRTGSNEQFF.

This chain links TRBV19 with TRBJ1-1; possibly TRBD1 for D (5 bases). The germline V gene encodes CDR1 LNHDA and CDR2 SQIVND (reference sequence). The CDR3 is 16 amino acids. Trimming stripped 3 bases from V and 4 bases from J, with 18 bases between. CDR3 nucleotides: TGTGCCAGTAGTATCCTTCGACAGAATGGTGGCACTGAAGCTTTCTTT. Encoded protein: CASSILRQNGGTEAFF.

The chain carries TRBV5-1 and TRBJ1-4; 10 bases line up with TRBD1. CDR3 length: 17 residues. Germline V gene sequence: CDR1 SGHRS, CDR2 YFSETQ. Trimming cost V 2 bases and J 0 bases; bases outside gene matches: 4. CDR3 nucleotides: TGCGCCAGCAGCTTTGGACAGGGGGGATCAACTAATGAAAAACTGTTTTTT. Translated, it gives CASSFGQGGSTNEKLFF.

The chain combines TRBV12-3 or TRBV12-4 with TRBJ2-3, with D perhaps matching TRBD1 (5 bases). The CDR3 sequence is 11 residues long. The germline V and J ends were trimmed by 5 bases and 13 bases, with 13 bases remaining between them. The CDR3 DNA reads TGTGCCAGCAGTCCAGGGTCCAGCGAGTATTTT. Protein product: CASSPGSSEYF.

The genes are TRBV3-1 (or the pseudogene TRBV3-2) and TRBJ2-7; 9 bases agree with TRBD1. The CDR3 runs 14 residues. The junction had 7 bases not matched to a gene; V was cut back by 4 bases and J by 6 bases. CDR1 and CDR2 from the germline V gene are LGHDT and YNNKEL (reference sequence). CDR3 in amino acids: CASSPGQGSSEQYF. In DNA, the CDR3 is TGTGCCAGCAGCCCGGGACAGGGATCCAGCGAGCAGTACTTC.

The chain links TRBV5-1 to TRBJ1-2, with no clear D. Trimming cost V 1 base and J 6 bases, with 10 bases left between them. The CDR3 has 13 residues. Germline V gene sequence: CDR1 SGHRS, CDR2 YFSETQ. The chain's CDR3 is CASSLISGDGYTF. In DNA, the CDR3 is TGCGCCAGCAGCTTGATATCAGGCGATGGCTACACCTTC.

The rearrangement joins TRBV3-1 (or the pseudogene TRBV3-2) to TRBJ2-7, with 9 bases lining up with TRBD1. Germline loops: CDR1 LGHDT, CDR2 YNNKEL (reference sequence). CDR3 length: 15 amino acids. The V gene end was trimmed by 4 bases and the J gene end by 0 bases; junction bases not matched to a gene: 4. CDR3 sequence: CASSPRGQGSYEQYF. CDR3 bases: TGTGCCAGCAGCCCCCGGGGACAGGGCTCCTACGAGCAGTACTTC.

This clone was counted only a few times. This chain uses TRBV18 with TRBJ2-7, with D tentatively TRBD2 (5 bases). Per the germline V gene, CDR1 is KGHSH and CDR2 is LQKENI. The CDR3 totals 12 residues. V was clipped by 0 bases and J by 7 bases, with 7 bases between them. The CDR3 region has the DNA TGTGCCAGCTCACCACCGACGGGAGAGCAGTACTTC. Translating it yields CASSPPTGEQYF.

The chain is built from TRBV7-9 and TRBJ2-5; unclear D gene. The CDR3 contains 15 residues. Trimming took off 7 bases at V and 3 bases at J, with 18 bases between the two ends. CDR1 SEHNR and CDR2 FQNEAQ come from the germline V gene (reference sequence). Here the CDR3 reads CASNRLPGIEETQYF. DNA for the CDR3: TGTGCCAGCAACCGCCTCCCAGGCATTGAAGAGACCCAGTACTTC.

The chain recombines TRBV18 with TRBJ2-7; 7 bases are shared with TRBD1. In germline, CDR1 is KGHSH, CDR2 LQKENI. The length of the CDR3 is 15 residues. With V trimmed by 2 bases and J by 3 bases, 7 bases remained unmatched. The CDR3 sequence is CASSPFGTAYYEQYF. As DNA, the CDR3 is TGTGCCAGCTCACCATTCGGGACAGCCTACTACGAGCAGTACTTC. Filled out from reference TRBV18 and TRBJ2-7, the complete variable domain reads NAGVMQNPRHLVRRRGQEARLRCSPMKGHSHVYWYRQLPEEGLKFMVYLQKENIIDESGMPKERFSAEFPKEGPSILRIQQVVRGDSAAYFCASSPFGTAYYEQYFGPGTRLTVT.

The chain has TRBV27 and TRBJ1-3; the D is unclear. Germline-derived CDR1 and CDR2 are MNHEY and SMNVEV (reference sequence). The V end lost 6 bases, the J end lost 9 bases, and 12 bases lay between the germline ends. The CDR3 spans 12 residues. For the CDR3, the DNA is TGTGCCAGCAGATCCGGACTCGGCACCATATATTTT. Translated, it gives CASRSGLGTIYF.

The CDR3 here is CASSAQQGAGEKLFF. For the CDR3, the DNA is TGCGCCAGCAGCGCACAACAGGGGGCGGGTGAAAAACTGTTTTTT. This sequence joins TRBV4-1 and TRBJ1-4, with 9 bases matching TRBD1. This CDR3 has 15 residues. Trimming removed 5 bases from V and 7 bases from J; junction bases left unmatched: 8. The germline V gene encodes CDR1 MGHRA and CDR2 YSYEKL.

The V and J genes are TRBV7-9 and TRBJ1-1; D ambiguous. V was pared by 5 bases and J by 0 bases, with 10 bases between. Germline V CDR1 and CDR2: SEHNR, FQNEAQ (reference sequence). The CDR3 length is 14 residues. CDR3 residues: CASSVHLVNTEAFF. The DNA of the CDR3 is TGTGCCAGCAGCGTCCATTTAGTGAACACTGAAGCTTTCTTT.

This clone has just a few counts. This rearrangement joins TRBV2 to TRBJ2-7, with D perhaps TRBD2 (5 bases). This CDR3 is 11 amino acids long. Germline V CDR1 and CDR2: SNHLY, FYNNEI. V shed 6 bases and J shed 6 bases, with 9 bases lying between them. CDR3 protein: CASSPEGEQYF. CDR3 in DNA: TGTGCCAGCAGCCCCGAGGGCGAGCAGTACTTC. The full variable domain, its missing parts supplied by reference TRBV2 and TRBJ2-7, is EPEVTQTPSHQVTQMGQEVILRCVPISNHLYFYWYRQILGQKVEFLVSFYNNEISEKSEIFDDQFSVERPDGSNFTLKIRSTKLEDSAMYFCASSPEGEQYFGPGTRLTVT.

The DNA for the CDR3 is TGTGCCAGCAGTTACTCGAGGTCGGGGGAGACAGATACGCAGTATTTT. Protein product: CASSYSRSGETDTQYF. The chain uses TRBV6-5 and TRBJ2-3, with D perhaps matching TRBD2 (6 bases). Germline lookup yields CDR1 MNHEY and CDR2 SVGAGI. Trimming took off 0 bases at V and 3 bases at J, with 13 bases between the two ends. The CDR3 has 16 residues.